The 31 T cell receptor beta chains given below trace back to one sample, sequenced in a study of blood T cells in healthy people across ages. Combining a sample-barcoded 5' primer with a J-beta primer mix, a second PCR ran for roughly 7 to 12 cycles. TCRdb re-analysed the 5' RACE reads in MiXCR, keeping a single row per CDR3 protein. The sample carries about 1.7 million distinct CDR3 sequences, approximately 30% recorded once. Source material: blood. The receptor set was obtained from a woman aged 25 to 39 in good health.

This clonotype was picked up a small number of times. This sequence joins TRBV20-1 and TRBJ2-3, with TRBD2 matching over 13 bases. Germline CDR1 is DFQATT and CDR2 is SNEGSKA (reference sequence). V was clipped by 8 bases and J by 7 bases; unmatched bases: 6. The CDR3 is made up of 13 amino acids. The CDR3 loop is CSPGLAGANTQYF. The CDR3 DNA follows: TGCAGTCCTGGACTAGCGGGAGCAAATACGCAGTATTTT.

V usage is TRBV18 and J usage is TRBJ2-5; D ambiguous. V was clipped by 3 bases and J by 7 bases, with 12 bases between them. This CDR3 region has 13 residues. CDR1 and CDR2 (germline): KGHSH, LQKENI. DNA for the CDR3: TGTGCCAGCTCACCGGACCTAAGTCCGACCCAGTACTTC. This encodes CASSPDLSPTQYF.

This clonotype was seen more than once but under ten times. The rearrangement joins TRBV3-1 to TRBJ2-1; the D is unclear. Trimming shortened V by 0 bases and J by 8 bases, and 11 bases separated the two germline ends. This CDR3 comprises 14 residues. Per germline, CDR1 LGHDT and CDR2 YNNKEL (reference sequence). The CDR3 here is CASSQERRLHEQFF. CDR3 in DNA: TGTGCCAGCAGCCAAGAGAGAAGGCTACATGAGCAGTTCTTC.

The chain employs TRBV6-5 and TRBJ2-2; 8 bases are shared with TRBD2. The CDR3 extends over 14 amino acids. In germline, CDR1 is MNHEY, CDR2 SVGAGI. The V segment lost 9 bases and the J segment 4 bases; nucleotides outside the gene matches: 7. CDR3 sequence reads: CASGAGGRTGELFF. The CDR3 DNA is TGTGCCAGTGGGGCGGGGGGACGCACCGGGGAGCTGTTTTTT.

This clonotype was seen at least ten times. This rearrangement joins TRBV5-6 to TRBJ2-4; D uncertain. The V end lost 2 bases, the J end lost 0 bases, and 6 bases lay between the germline ends. The CDR3 loop spans 14 amino acids. CDR1 is SGHDT, CDR2 YYEEEE, per germline. CDR3 amino acids: CASSFWGAKNIQYF. The CDR3 DNA is TGTGCCAGCAGCTTTTGGGGAGCCAAAAACATTCAGTACTTC.

The J gene is TRBJ1-3, the V gene TRBV20-1; a weak D match, TRBD1 (5 bases). Germline V lookup: CDR1 DFQATT, CDR2 SNEGSKA (reference sequence). Trimming took 4 bases from V and 0 from J, leaving 13 bases between them. The CDR3 totals 15 residues. The CDR3 DNA sequence: TGCAGTGCTATGATGACAGCCCGCTCTGGAAACACCATATATTTT. Protein: CSAMMTARSGNTIYF.

V and J are TRBV12-5 and TRBJ1-1; TRBD1 matches 8 bases. The CDR3 has 16 residues. Germline V lookup: CDR1 LGHNT, CDR2 FRNRAP. V was pared by 6 bases and J by 2 bases, with 11 bases of the junction left unmatched. This CDR3 is CASGKPGTGKNTEAFF. CDR3 coding DNA: TGTGCTAGTGGCAAACCCGGGACAGGCAAAAACACTGAAGCTTTCTTT.

This clonotype has a handful of counts. The genes are TRBV7-2 and TRBJ1-6; D unclear. The CDR3 spans 17 residues. Trimming removed 4 bases from V and 0 bases from J, with 13 bases in between. Germline assignment: CDR1 SGHTA and CDR2 FQGNSA. CDR3 coding DNA: TGTGCCAGCAGCTCCCTGGGTGGGGTCTCCTATAATTCACCCCTCCACTTT. It codes for CASSSLGGVSYNSPLHF.

The V call is TRBV7-6, the J call TRBJ2-2, with D possibly called TRBD1 or TRBD2 (5 bases each). Trimming took off 3 bases at V and 6 bases at J, with 23 bases between the two ends. The CDR3 runs 18 residues. CDR1 is SGHVS and CDR2 is FNYEAQ in the germline V gene. The chain's CDR3 is CASSFYPPLGREPGELFF. The CDR3 region has the DNA TGTGCCAGCAGCTTTTATCCGCCCCTTGGCAGGGAGCCCGGGGAGCTGTTTTTT.

In its sample, this clonotype was seen a few times. The CDR3 bases are TGTGCCAGCAGCGTAGCTCTGGGGGCGAGCACTGAAGCTTTCTTT. This codes for CASSVALGASTEAFF. V is TRBV9 and J is TRBJ1-1; D might be TRBD1 (6 bases). CDR1 and CDR2 from the germline V gene are SGDLS and YYNGEE. Trimming left V 0 bases short and J 4 bases short, with 13 bases between. The CDR3 is made up of 15 amino acids.

This clonotype was found a few times. The rearrangement links TRBV5-5 to TRBJ2-1; 10 positions agree with TRBD2. This CDR3 contains 16 residues. The V gene end was trimmed by 1 base and the J gene end by 5 bases; junction bases not matched to a gene: 6. Germline-derived CDR1 and CDR2 are SGHKS and YYEKEE (reference sequence). The CDR3 nucleotides are TGTGCCAGCAGCTTGACTCTAGCGGGGGAAAACAATGAGCAGTTCTTC. It codes for CASSLTLAGENNEQFF.

J is TRBJ1-1 and V is TRBV29-1, with TRBD1 as a possible D gene (6 bases). CDR3 length equals 10 residues. Germline CDR1 reads SQVTM; CDR2 reads ANQGSEA. Between the trimmed V and J ends, which lost 3 bases and 9 bases, there was a span of 8 bases. CDR3 DNA: TGCAGCGTTGAGAGGGGGAAAGCTTTCTTT. It yields the protein CSVERGKAFF.

This clonotype has more than one count but fewer than ten. Relative to the germline gene, one junction end is altered; a read error may explain this. The V call is TRBV29-1, the J call TRBJ2-2; TRBD2 is a possible D gene (6 bases). Germline V gives CDR1 SQVTM, CDR2 ANQGSEA. This CDR3 comprises 14 residues. The CDR3 is CGVGTGTNTGELFF. The DNA for the CDR3 is TGCGGCGTGGGGACTGGCACGAACACCGGGGAGCTGTTTTTT.

This clonotype was seen many times. The chain uses TRBV20-1 and TRBJ2-5; no definite D call. There are 13 residues in the CDR3. V dropped 0 bases and J dropped 1 base, with 6 bases sitting between them. Germline CDR1 is DFQATT and CDR2 is SNEGSKA (reference sequence). The CDR3 nucleotides are TGCAGTGCTAGAGAAACCAGCCAAGAGACCCAGTACTTC. This sequence encodes CSARETSQETQYF.

This sequence joins TRBV10-3 and TRBJ2-7; D is unclear. The CDR3 is 14 amino acids. Trimming removed 1 base from V and 5 bases from J, with 12 bases in between. Germline assignment: CDR1 ENHRY and CDR2 SYGVKD. Here the CDR3 DNA reads TGTGCCATCAGTGAGTTCAGCTTTGGCCACGAGCAGTACTTC. It is translated as CAISEFSFGHEQYF.

Regarding this clonotype: A junction boundary mismatches the germline segment, possibly from a read error. The chain carries TRBV11-2 and TRBJ2-5; tentatively, D is TRBD2 (6 bases). Germline CDR1 reads SGHAT; CDR2 reads FQNNGV. This CDR3 is built from 12 residues. The CDR3 loop is CASVGGSKTQDF. CDR3 in DNA: TGTGCCAGTGTGGGGGGAAGTAAGACCCAGGACTTC.

The table lists this clonotype with many counts. The J gene is TRBJ2-1, the V gene TRBV6-5; perhaps D is TRBD1 or TRBD2 (5 bases each). Trimming cost V 8 bases and J 3 bases, with 20 bases left between them. The CDR3 runs 16 residues. CDR1 MNHEY and CDR2 SVGAGI come from the germline V gene. CDR3 DNA: TGTGCCAGCGTAATTGTGGGGGACCACCGCTACAATGAGCAGTTCTTC. It translates to CASVIVGDHRYNEQFF.

The table lists this clonotype with a few counts. The chain recombines TRBV3-1 with TRBJ1-5, with 8 nucleotides matching TRBD1. Trimming cost V 2 bases and J 5 bases; bases outside gene matches: 2. CDR1 and CDR2 from the germline V gene are LGHDT and YNNKEL (reference sequence). The CDR3 length is 14 residues. CDR3 residues: CASSQTGGDQPQHF. The CDR3 region has the DNA TGTGCCAGCAGCCAAACAGGGGGAGATCAGCCCCAGCATTTT.

V is TRBV19 and J is TRBJ2-5; 7 bases align to TRBD1. This CDR3 contains 16 residues. V gave up 5 bases and J gave up 2 bases; unmatched junction bases: 11. The germline gives CDR1 LNHDA, CDR2 SQIVND (reference sequence). The CDR3 sequence is CASSGYRDREQETQYF. DNA of the CDR3: TGTGCCAGTAGTGGTTACCGGGACAGAGAACAAGAGACCCAGTACTTC.

This clonotype appeared a few times. CDR3 amino acids: CASNPGQGRNEQYF. The CDR3 nucleotides read TGCGCCAGCAACCCGGGACAGGGGAGGAACGAGCAGTACTTC. The rearrangement uses TRBV5-1 and TRBJ2-7; 10 bases align to TRBD1. The CDR3 sequence is 14 residues long. Looked up from germline, CDR1 is SGHRS and CDR2 is YFSETQ. The V gene end was trimmed by 6 bases and the J gene end by 5 bases; junction bases not matched to a gene: 8. The full variable domain, completed using reference TRBV5-1 and TRBJ2-7, is KAGVTQTPRYLIKTRGQQVTLSCSPISGHRSVSWYQQTPGQGLQFLFEYFSETQRNKGNFPGRFSGRQFSNSRSEMNVSTLELGDSALYLCASNPGQGRNEQYFGPGTRLTVT.

Remarks on this clonotype: This clone may be a read error of a much larger clone one base away. V and J are TRBV29-1 and TRBJ2-5; 8 bases align to TRBD1. CDR3 length equals 14 residues. Germline V CDR1 and CDR2: SQVTM, ANQGSEA. The chain's CDR3 is CSVVSRGHQGTQYF. DNA of the CDR3: TGCAGCGTTGTCTCCAGGGGGCACCAAGGGACCCAGTACTTC.

This clonotype showed up just a few times. The V and J genes are TRBV7-2 and TRBJ2-5; D gene unclear. Trimming stripped 5 bases from V and 0 bases from J, with 7 bases between. Germline V gene lookup returns CDR1 SGHTA and CDR2 FQGNSA. The CDR3 loop spans 13 amino acids. CDR3 bases: TGTGCCAGCAGCGACCTTTACCAAGAGACCCAGTACTTC. This sequence encodes CASSDLYQETQYF.

The V and J genes are TRBV12-3 or TRBV12-4 and TRBJ1-4; 7 positions match TRBD1. V shed 5 bases and J 4 bases; nucleotides not matched to a gene: 4. The CDR3 totals 14 residues. The CDR3 nucleotides are TGTGCCAGCAGTAACAGGGGAAGTAATGAAAAACTGTTTTTT. Amino acids: CASSNRGSNEKLFF.

A word on this clonotype: A much larger clone sits a single nucleotide away, making a read error possible. V and J are TRBV9 and TRBJ2-4; a weak D match, TRBD1 (5 bases). TRBJ2-7 matches the DNA end more closely, so the J call is doubtful. This CDR3 has 12 amino acids. Germline CDR1 is SGDLS and CDR2 is YYNGEE. In DNA, the CDR3 is TGTGCCAGGTGGGCAGGGTACCACGAGCAGTACTTC. It is translated as CARWAGYHEQYF.

This clonotype was seen only a few times. J is TRBJ1-4 and V is TRBV27; D perhaps matches TRBD1 (5 bases). The CDR3 is 15 amino acids. The germline V and J ends were trimmed by 5 bases and 5 bases, with 15 bases remaining between them. Looked up from germline, CDR1 is MNHEY and CDR2 is SMNVEV (reference sequence). This CDR3 reads CASSPWGERNEKLFF. The CDR3 nucleotides read TGTGCCAGCAGTCCCTGGGGGGAGCGGAATGAAAAACTGTTTTTT.

The chain has TRBV5-1 and TRBJ1-5; TRBD1 matches at 8 bases. Unmatched junction bases numbered 5, after V lost 4 bases and J lost 5 bases. The CDR3 is made up of 14 amino acids. The V gene's germline CDR1 is SGHRS and CDR2 YFSETQ. CDR3 residues: CASSPRGQDQPQHF. In DNA, the CDR3 is TGCGCCAGCAGCCCGAGGGGACAGGATCAGCCCCAGCATTTT.

This clonotype was seen a few times. V usage is TRBV20-1 and J usage is TRBJ2-1; D could derive from TRBD1 or TRBD2 (6 bases each). This CDR3 is 15 amino acids long. Germline V gives CDR1 DFQATT, CDR2 SNEGSKA (reference sequence). V was trimmed by 2 bases and J by 4 bases, leaving 15 bases between them. CDR3 amino acids: CSARYRRGRYNEQFF. CDR3 DNA: TGCAGTGCTAGATATCGGAGGGGGAGATACAATGAGCAGTTCTTC.

CDR3 in amino acids: CASSPNSGRSYNEQFF. In nucleotides, the CDR3 is TGCGCCAGCAGCCCCAATAGCGGGCGCTCCTACAATGAGCAGTTCTTC. The V and J genes are TRBV5-1 and TRBJ2-1; 7 bases are shared with TRBD2. Germline V gives CDR1 SGHRS, CDR2 YFSETQ. This CDR3 region has 16 residues. V gave up 4 bases and J gave up 0 bases; unmatched junction bases: 7.

This clonotype was found a few times. This chain joins TRBV4-1 and TRBJ2-1; maybe TRBD2 (6 bases). Germline assignment: CDR1 MGHRA and CDR2 YSYEKL. The CDR3 has 17 residues. Trimming left V 1 base short and J 0 bases short, with 13 bases between. CDR3 residues: CASSQGPPGSSYNEQFF. The CDR3 DNA reads as TGCGCCAGCAGCCAAGGGCCCCCCGGGAGCTCCTACAATGAGCAGTTCTTC.

This clonotype was seen only once. The chain joins TRBV7-2 to TRBJ2-5; possible D gene TRBD2, 5 bases. The CDR3 totals 14 residues. V lost 5 bases, J lost 7 bases, and 17 bases lay in between. Germline CDR1 is SGHTA and CDR2 is FQGNSA. CDR3 protein: CASSRAGAGGTQYF. The CDR3 region has the DNA TGTGCCAGCAGCCGGGCGGGCGCCGGAGGGACCCAGTACTTC.

The table lists this clonotype with a few counts. This chain links TRBV11-1 with TRBJ2-1; either TRBD1 or TRBD2 may supply D (5 bases each). The length of the CDR3 is 12 residues. V gave up 5 bases and J gave up 13 bases, with 15 bases separating them. Germline CDR1 reads SGHAT; CDR2 reads FQDESV (reference sequence). The CDR3 loop reads CASSRDGAAQFF. The CDR3 DNA sequence: TGTGCCAGCAGCCGGGACGGCGCAGCACAGTTCTTC. The full variable domain, its missing parts supplied by reference TRBV11-1 and TRBJ2-1, is EAEVAQSPRYKITEKSQAVAFWCDPISGHATLYWYRQILGQGPELLVQFQDESVVDDSQLPKDRFSAERLKGVDSTLKIQPAELGDSAMYLCASSRDGAAQFFGPGTRLTVL.